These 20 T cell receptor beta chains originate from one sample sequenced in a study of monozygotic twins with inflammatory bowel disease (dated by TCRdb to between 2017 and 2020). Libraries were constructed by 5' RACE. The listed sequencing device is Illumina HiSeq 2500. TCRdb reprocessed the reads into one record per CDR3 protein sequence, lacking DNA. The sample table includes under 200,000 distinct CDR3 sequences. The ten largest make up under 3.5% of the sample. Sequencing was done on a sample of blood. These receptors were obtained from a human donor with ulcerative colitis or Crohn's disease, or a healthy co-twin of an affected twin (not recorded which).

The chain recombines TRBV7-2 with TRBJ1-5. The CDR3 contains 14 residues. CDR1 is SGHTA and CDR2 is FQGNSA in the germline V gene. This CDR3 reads CASSFSAGQQPQHF.

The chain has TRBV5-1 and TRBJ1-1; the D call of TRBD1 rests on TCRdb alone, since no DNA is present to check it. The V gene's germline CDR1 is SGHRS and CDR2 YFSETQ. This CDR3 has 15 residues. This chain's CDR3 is CASSGSRQLNTEAFF.

The CDR3 sequence: CASSYSTSSGANVLTF. V usage is TRBV6-5 and J usage is TRBJ2-6. Germline lookup yields CDR1 MNHEY and CDR2 SVGAGI. The CDR3 has 16 amino acids.

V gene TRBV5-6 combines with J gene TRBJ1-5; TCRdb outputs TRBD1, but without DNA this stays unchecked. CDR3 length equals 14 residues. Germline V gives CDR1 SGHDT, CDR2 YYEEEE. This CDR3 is CASSFRGSNQPQHF.

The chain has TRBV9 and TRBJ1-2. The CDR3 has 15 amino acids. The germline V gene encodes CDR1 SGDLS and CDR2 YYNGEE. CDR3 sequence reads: CASSEAAGSNYGYTF. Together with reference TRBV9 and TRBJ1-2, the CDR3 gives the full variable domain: DSGVTQTPKHLITATGQRVTLRCSPRSGDLSVYWYQQSLDQGLQFLIQYYNGEERAKGNILERFSAQQFPDLHSELNLSSLELGDSALYFCASSEAAGSNYGYTFGSGTRLTVV.

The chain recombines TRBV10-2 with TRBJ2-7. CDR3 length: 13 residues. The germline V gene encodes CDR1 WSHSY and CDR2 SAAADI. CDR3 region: CASTGRIFYEQYF.

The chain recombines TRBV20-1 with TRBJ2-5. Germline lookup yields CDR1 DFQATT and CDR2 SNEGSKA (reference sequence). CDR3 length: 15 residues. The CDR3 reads CSARDPFRLQETQYF.

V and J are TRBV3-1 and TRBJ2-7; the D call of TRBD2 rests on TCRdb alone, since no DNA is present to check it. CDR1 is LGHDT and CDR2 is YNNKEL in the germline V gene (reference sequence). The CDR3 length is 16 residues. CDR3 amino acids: CASSQLGSGGPYEQYF.

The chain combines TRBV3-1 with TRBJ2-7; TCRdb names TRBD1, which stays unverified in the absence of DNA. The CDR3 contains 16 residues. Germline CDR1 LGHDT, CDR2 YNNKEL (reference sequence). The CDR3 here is CASSQAPISLAYEQYF.

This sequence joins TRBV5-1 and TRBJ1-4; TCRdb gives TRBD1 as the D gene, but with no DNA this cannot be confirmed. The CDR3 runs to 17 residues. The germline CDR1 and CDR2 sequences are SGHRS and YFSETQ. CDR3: CASSLRGTGFKNEKLFF.

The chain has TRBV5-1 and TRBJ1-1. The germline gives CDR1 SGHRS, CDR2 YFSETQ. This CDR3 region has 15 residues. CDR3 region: CASSPDVGLNTEAFF.

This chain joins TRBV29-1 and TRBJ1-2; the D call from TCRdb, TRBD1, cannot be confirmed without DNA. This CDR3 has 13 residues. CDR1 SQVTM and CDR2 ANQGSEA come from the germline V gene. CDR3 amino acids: CSGTGGAGYGYTF.

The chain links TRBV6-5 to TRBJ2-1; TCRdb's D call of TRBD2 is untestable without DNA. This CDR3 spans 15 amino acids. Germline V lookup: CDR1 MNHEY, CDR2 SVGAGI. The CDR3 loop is CASSLSGTRVNEQFF.

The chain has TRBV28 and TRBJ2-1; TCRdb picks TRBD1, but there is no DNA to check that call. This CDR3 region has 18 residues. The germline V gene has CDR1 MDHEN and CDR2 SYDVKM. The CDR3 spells CASWDSLASVDRYNEQFF.

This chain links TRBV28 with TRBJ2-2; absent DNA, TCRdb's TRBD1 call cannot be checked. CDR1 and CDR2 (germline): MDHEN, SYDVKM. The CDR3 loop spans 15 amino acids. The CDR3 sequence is CASTPGQGNTGELFF. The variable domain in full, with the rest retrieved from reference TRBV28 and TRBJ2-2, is DVKVTQSSRYLVKRTGEKVFLECVQDMDHENMFWYRQDPGLGLRLIYFSYDVKMKEKGDIPEGYSVSREKKERFSLILESASTNQTSMYLCASTPGQGNTGELFFGEGSRLTVL.

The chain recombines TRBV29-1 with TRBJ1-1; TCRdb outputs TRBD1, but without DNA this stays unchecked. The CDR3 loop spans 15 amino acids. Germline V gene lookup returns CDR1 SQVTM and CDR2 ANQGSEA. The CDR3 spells CSVEDTGQGRTEAFF.

The CDR3 here is CASSSPRGSGSLETQYF. This sequence joins TRBV7-2 and TRBJ2-5; TCRdb indicates TRBD2, and absent DNA this call remains unverified. This CDR3 comprises 17 residues. In germline, CDR1 is SGHTA, CDR2 FQGNSA.

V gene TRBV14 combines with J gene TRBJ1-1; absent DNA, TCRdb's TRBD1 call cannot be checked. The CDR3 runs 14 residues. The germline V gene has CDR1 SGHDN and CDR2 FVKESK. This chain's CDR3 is CASSEGTGYTEAFF.

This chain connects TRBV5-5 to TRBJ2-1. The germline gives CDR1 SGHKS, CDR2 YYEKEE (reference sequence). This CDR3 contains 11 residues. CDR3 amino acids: CASFISGEQFF.

This chain's CDR3 is CASRPPPGQGNTEAFF. The chain couples TRBV7-9 to TRBJ1-1; the D gene TCRdb calls, TRBD1, cannot be checked with no DNA. From germline, CDR1 is SEHNR and CDR2 FQNEAQ (reference sequence). This CDR3 region has 16 residues.